The TCR beta chain described here comes from a study of blood T cell repertoires in COVID-19. The V segment lost 3 bases and the J segment 6 bases; nucleotides outside the gene matches: 7. CDR1 and CDR2 from the germline V gene are MGHRA and YSYEKL. This CDR3 has 15 residues. In the original processing: Reference gene primers were amplified, and this amplification served to estimate nucleated cell counts. Profiled with immunoSEQ multiplex PCR; TCRdb holds only in-frame clones, not every one. Clonal size and the V and J genes are those of that table, whereas D and trimming came from the DNA. The table has around 170,000 clones, over 80% seen once; the top ten hold around 6.5%.

The receptor was isolated from a woman in her forties with acute or convalescent COVID-19. Sequences were obtained from peripheral blood. The gene calls are TRBV4-1 and TRBJ1-4; TRBD1 agrees at 7 bases. CDR3 sequence reads: CASSHVLTGDEKLFF. CDR3 nucleotides: TGCGCCAGCAGCCACGTCCTTACAGGGGATGAAAAACTGTTTTTT.